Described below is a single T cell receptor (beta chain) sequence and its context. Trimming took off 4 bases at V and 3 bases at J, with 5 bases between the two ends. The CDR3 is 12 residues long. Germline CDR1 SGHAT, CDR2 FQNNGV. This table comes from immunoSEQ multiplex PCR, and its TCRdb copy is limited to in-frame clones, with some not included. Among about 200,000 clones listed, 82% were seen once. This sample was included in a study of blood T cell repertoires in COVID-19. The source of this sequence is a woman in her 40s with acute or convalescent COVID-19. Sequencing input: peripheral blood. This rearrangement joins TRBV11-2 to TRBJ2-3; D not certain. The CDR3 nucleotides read TGTGCCAGCAGCTCTAGTACAGATACGCAGTATTTT. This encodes CASSSSTDTQYF.